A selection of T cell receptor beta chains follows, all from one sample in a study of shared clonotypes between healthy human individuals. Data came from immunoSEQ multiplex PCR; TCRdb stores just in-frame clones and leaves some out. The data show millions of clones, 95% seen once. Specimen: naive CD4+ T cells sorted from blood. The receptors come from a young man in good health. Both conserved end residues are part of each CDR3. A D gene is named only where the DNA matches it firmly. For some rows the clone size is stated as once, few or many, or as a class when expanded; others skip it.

CASSKLREIVDTQYF	TGTGCCAGTAGCAAGCTACGGGAGATTGTAGATACGCAGTATTTT	-	-	TRBV19	TRBJ2-3
CASSRQGFRDYGYTF	TGCGCCAGCAGCCGGCAGGGGTTTCGGGACTATGGCTACACCTTC	-	-	TRBV4-1	TRBJ1-2
CASVRGQGYGYTF	TGTGCCAGCGTACGCGGACAGGGCTATGGCTACACCTTC	-	TRBD1	TRBV6-6	TRBJ1-2
CASSRYAGTNYGYTF	TGTGCCAGCAGTCGATACGCCGGGACTAACTATGGCTACACCTTC	-	-	TRBV27	TRBJ1-2
CAWGLGGAHSEAFF	TGTGCCTGGGGCCTGGGGGGGGCGCATTCTGAAGCTTTCTTT	-	-	TRBV30	TRBJ1-1
CASGLVLLERSQETQYF	TGTGCTAGTGGTTTGGTACTATTGGAGCGGAGTCAAGAGACCCAGTACTTC	-	-	TRBV12-5	TRBJ2-5
CASYDTNTGELFF	TGTGCCAGCTACGATACGAACACCGGGGAGCTGTTTTTT	-	-	TRBV7-9	TRBJ2-2
CASSPPGDLSLNEQFF	TGTGCCAGCAGCCCCCCAGGTGACTTATCCCTCAATGAGCAGTTCTTC	-	-	TRBV5-6	TRBJ2-1
CASNEDRGRSTEAFF	TGTGCCAGCAATGAGGACAGGGGGCGGTCCACTGAAGCTTTCTTT	-	TRBD1	TRBV2	TRBJ1-1
CASSPQAGTSGATQYF	TGCGCCAGCAGCCCTCAAGCCGGGACTAGCGGCGCGACCCAGTACTTC	-	TRBD2	TRBV4-1	TRBJ2-5
CASSLDRWGGELFF	TGTGCCAGCAGCTTGGACAGATGGGGCGGGGAGCTGTTTTTT	once	-	TRBV11-3	TRBJ2-2
CASSSGQDYSGANVLTF	TGCGCCAGCAGCTCGGGACAGGATTACTCTGGGGCCAACGTCCTGACTTTC	-	TRBD1	TRBV5-1	TRBJ2-6
CASRLRDADEKLFF	TGTGCCAGCAGACTCCGGGACGCCGATGAAAAACTGTTTTTT	-	-	TRBV6-1	TRBJ1-4
CASSATSGGEQYF	TGTGCCAGCAGCGCGACTAGCGGGGGCGAGCAGTACTTC	-	TRBD2	TRBV9	TRBJ2-7
CASTPGSGGPTDTQYF	TGTGCCAGCACCCCGGGGAGCGGGGGGCCCACAGATACGCAGTATTTT	-	TRBD2	TRBV6-6	TRBJ2-3
CASSQDAAGGTDTQYF	TGCGCCAGCAGCCAAGATGCCGCGGGAGGGACAGATACGCAGTATTTT	-	TRBD2	TRBV4-3	TRBJ2-3
CAISAAGGPLEQYF	TGTGCCATCAGTGCGGCGGGGGGGCCCCTCGAGCAGTACTTC	-	TRBD2	TRBV10-3	TRBJ2-7
CASSQRTGFQETQYF	TGTGCCAGCAGCCAACGAACAGGGTTCCAAGAGACCCAGTACTTC	-	-	TRBV7-9	TRBJ2-5
CASSETGRNTEAFF	TGTGCCAGCAGCGAGACAGGTCGTAACACTGAAGCTTTCTTT	-	-	TRBV5-4	TRBJ1-1